A selection of T cell receptor beta chains follows, all from one sample in a study of blood T cell repertoires in COVID-19. Generated by immunoSEQ multiplex PCR, the TCRdb table keeps only in-frame clones and is missing some. The repertoire includes about 210,000 clones, 80% to 85% of them detected once, and around 10% sits in the top ten. The sequencing sample was made of PBMCs or T cells enriched from blood (not recorded which). The receptor source for this set is a woman aged 45-65 years with acute COVID-19. Both conserved end residues are part of each CDR3. A D gene is named only where the DNA matches it firmly. Size values are once, few and many counts, or a class for expanded clones, and some rows have none.

DNA,CDR3,D,J,V,size,length
TGTGCCAGCAGCTTAGGACGGGGCTCCTACAATGAGCAGTTCTTC,CASSLGRGSYNEQFF,NA,TRBJ2-1,TRBV7-3,NA,15
TGTGCCAGCAGCCAAGCGACAGGGATTAATGAAAAACTGTTTTTT,CASSQATGINEKLFF,TRBD1,TRBJ1-4,TRBV14,NA,15
TGTGCCAGCAGCATACAGGGTTGGGAGCAGTTCTTC,CASSIQGWEQFF,NA,TRBJ2-1,TRBV11-2,NA,12
TGTGCCAGCAGCTCCGGGGGTCCCACTGAAGCTTTCTTT,CASSSGGPTEAFF,NA,TRBJ1-1,TRBV7-2,few,13
TGTGCCAGCAGCTTCAGGCGGGACAGAGATAATTCACCCCTCCACTTT,CASSFRRDRDNSPLHF,TRBD1,TRBJ1-6,TRBV7-9,NA,16
TGCGCCAGCAGCCAAGTGACAGGGGGTAATGAGCAGTTCTTC,CASSQVTGGNEQFF,TRBD1,TRBJ2-1,TRBV4-1,NA,14
TGTGCCAGCAAACAGGGCGATGGGGTCCTCTATGGCTACACCTTC,CASKQGDGVLYGYTF,NA,TRBJ1-2,TRBV19,NA,15
TGTGCCAGCTCACCACCGGGACTAGCGGGAGAGAGTGAGCAGTTCTTC,CASSPPGLAGESEQFF,TRBD2,TRBJ2-1,TRBV18,once,16
TGTGCCAGCAGCGTGTCAGGGGGCAGCACCGGGGAGCTGTTTTTT,CASSVSGGSTGELFF,TRBD1,TRBJ2-2,TRBV9,large,15
TGCGCCAGCAGCAGGACAGGGGCGACGGAAAACACCATATATTTT,CASSRTGATENTIYF,TRBD1,TRBJ1-3,TRBV5-1,NA,15
TGTGCCAGCAGCCGACAGGGGATGTATGGAAACACCATATATTTT,CASSRQGMYGNTIYF,TRBD1,TRBJ1-3,TRBV5-6,NA,15
TGCGCCAGCAGCTTCGGGGGGTTCGACTATGGCTACACCTTC,CASSFGGFDYGYTF,NA,TRBJ1-2,TRBV5-1,NA,14
TGTGCCAGTAAGTCCGAACCGGGAAAATTTTATCAGCCCCAGCATTTT,CASKSEPGKFYQPQHF,NA,TRBJ1-5,TRBV19,few,16
TGTGCCAGCACCACCACAGGGAAAGTCGGTGGCTACACCTTC,CASTTTGKVGGYTF,NA,TRBJ1-2,TRBV27,NA,14
TGTGCCAGCAGCTCCCAGACAGGGGGCTCTGAAGCTTTCTTT,CASSSQTGGSEAFF,TRBD1,TRBJ1-1,TRBV7-3,NA,14
TGTGCCAGCAGCCCTTCGGACAGGGTTGTTCGTGGCTACACCTTC,CASSPSDRVVRGYTF,TRBD1,TRBJ1-2,TRBV3-1/TRBV3-2,NA,15
TGCGCCAGCACCCCCGTTGGGACTAGTCTCACAGATACGCAGTATTTT,CASTPVGTSLTDTQYF,TRBD2,TRBJ2-3,TRBV4-1,NA,16